These T cell receptor beta chains were read from a single sample in a study of cytomegalovirus exposure and HLA in healthy donors. Profiled with immunoSEQ multiplex PCR; TCRdb holds only in-frame clones, not every one. The sample yields roughly 130,000 clones, approximately 69% seen once. Sequenced sample: PBMCs. The receptor set was obtained from a man aged 35 to 55 in good health and CMV-seropositive. Each CDR3 is given with its conserved first and last residue. D genes are given only for firm matches. Part of the rows lack a size; the others show once, few, many or a class for expanded clones.

d_gene	v_gene	abundance	j_gene	CDR3nt	CDR3aa
-	TRBV5-6	once	TRBJ1-2	TGTGCCAGCAGCTTGAAGCGTGTCTATGGCTACACCTTC	CASSLKRVYGYTF
TRBD2	TRBV6-6	-	TRBJ2-1	TGTGCCAGCAGAGAGATCGGGACTAGCCAAAATGAGCAGTTCTTC	CASREIGTSQNEQFF
-	TRBV4-1	-	TRBJ2-2	TGCGCCAGCAGCCAAGGAGGGATTGGGTACACCGGGGAGCTGTTTTTT	CASSQGGIGYTGELFF
TRBD2	TRBV5-1	-	TRBJ2-7	TGCGCCAGCAGGATAGCGGGGCCATTCAACGAGCAGTACTTC	CASRIAGPFNEQYF
-	TRBV28	-	TRBJ2-5	TGTGCCACCAACCCGGAGAGGAGTCTGATAGAGACCCAGTACTTC	CATNPERSLIETQYF
TRBD2	TRBV18	-	TRBJ2-2	TGTGCCAGCTCACCACGTCCACTAGCGTCGGGCACCGGGGAGCTGTTTTTT	CASSPRPLASGTGELFF
-	TRBV5-6	-	TRBJ2-3	TGTGCCAGCAGTGTGGGGGGGGCCGGCACAGATACGCAGTATTTT	CASSVGGAGTDTQYF
-	TRBV15	few	TRBJ1-5	TGTGCCACCAGCAGAGTGCGGCAGGGCGGCAATCAGCCCCAGCATTTT	CATSRVRQGGNQPQHF
-	TRBV28	few	TRBJ1-2	TGTGCCAGCAGTTTGCTCCAGGCGAGGGTCCCCTATGGCTACACCTTC	CASSLLQARVPYGYTF
-	TRBV7-9	few	TRBJ2-1	TGTTCCAGCAGCTTTTCAGACTACAATGAGCAGTTCTTC	CSSSFSDYNEQFF
-	TRBV29-1	-	TRBJ2-3	TGCAGCGTTGACTGGCCTTCTAGCACAGATACGCAGTATTTT	CSVDWPSSTDTQYF
TRBD1	TRBV19	-	TRBJ2-1	TGTGCCAGTAGTATCCGGGACAGCTCCTACAATGAGCAGTTCTTC	CASSIRDSSYNEQFF
-	TRBV5-4	-	TRBJ1-1	TGTGCCAGCAGCTTTAAACGGACAGACTTCGTGGCTTTCTTT	CASSFKRTDFVAFF
-	TRBV28	-	TRBJ1-1	TGTGCCAGTAGGGTGGGGCTCACTGAAGCTTTCTTT	CASRVGLTEAFF
TRBD2	TRBV10-2	-	TRBJ2-5	TGCGCCAGCAGAGGGGAGGAGTTGCGGGAGGAGACCCAGTACTTC	CASRGEELREETQYF
TRBD1	TRBV27	few	TRBJ1-1	TGTGCCAGCAGCACAGGGGGCGTTACTGAAGCTTTCTTT	CASSTGGVTEAFF
-	TRBV30	-	TRBJ2-2	TGTGCCTGGATCGGGACACCGAACACCGGGGAGCTGTTTTTT	CAWIGTPNTGELFF
TRBD1	TRBV2	-	TRBJ2-7	TGTGCCAGCAGGGGTGGGACAGGGGCCGTCTACGAGCAGTACTTC	CASRGGTGAVYEQYF
-	TRBV29-1	-	TRBJ2-7	TGCAGCGTTGCCGCTAGTTCCTACGAGCAGTACTTC	CSVAASSYEQYF
TRBD2	TRBV9	once	TRBJ2-3	TGTGCCAGCAGCGCAGCGGGGGGGCCGCCAGATACGCAGTATTTT	CASSAAGGPPDTQYF
-	TRBV28	once	TRBJ2-5	TGTGCCAGCGGACGGGGAGTTCAAGAGACCCAGTACTTC	CASGRGVQETQYF
-	TRBV28	-	TRBJ2-7	TGTGCCAGCAGCCGCCGGGGTGAGCAGTACTTC	CASSRRGEQYF
-	TRBV28	-	TRBJ2-5	TGTGCCAGCAGTTTAGACACGGAGACCCAGTACTTC	CASSLDTETQYF
TRBD1	TRBV6-1	-	TRBJ1-1	TGTGCCAGCAGCGGACAGGGGGCGGGTACTGAAGCTTTCTTT	CASSGQGAGTEAFF
TRBD1	TRBV2	few	TRBJ1-4	TGTGCCAGCAGCAACAGGGGAGTAGGTGAAAAACTGTTTTTT	CASSNRGVGEKLFF
TRBD2	TRBV27	-	TRBJ2-5	TGTGCCAGCAGTGTGGGACTAGCCCTACGAGAGCAGTACTTC	CASSVGLALREQYF
-	TRBV27	-	TRBJ1-5	TGTGCCAGCAGTTTCCCAGGGCAGCCCCAGCATTTT	CASSFPGQPQHF
-	TRBV19	-	TRBJ1-5	TGTGCCAGCATCCCGTCGAGGGGGTCACGTCAGCCCCAGCATTTT	CASIPSRGSRQPQHF